The 14 T cell receptor beta chains reported below all come from one sample, sequenced in a study of T cell responses to AZD1222 COVID-19 vaccine. Generated by immunoSEQ multiplex PCR, the TCRdb table keeps only in-frame clones and is missing some. The table has approximately 200,000 clones, approximately 90% seen once. This specimen consisted of peripheral blood, obtained 28 days after the second AZD1222 dose. Receptor source: an adult who received the AZD1222 COVID-19 vaccine.

The rearrangement uses TRBV14 and TRBJ1-2, with D possibly being TRBD1 (5 bases). There are 12 residues in the CDR3. CDR1 SGHDN and CDR2 FVKESK come from the germline V gene. Trimming took off 2 bases at V and 7 bases at J, with 8 bases between the two ends. Here the CDR3 DNA reads TGTGCCAGCAGCCAATCCAGGGTTGGCTACACCTTC. The encoded protein is CASSQSRVGYTF.

The gene calls are TRBV5-4 and TRBJ2-3; 13 nucleotides match TRBD2. Trimming took 4 bases from V and 0 from J; bases not matched to a gene: 11. Per the germline V gene, CDR1 is SGHNT and CDR2 is YYREEE (reference sequence). The CDR3 runs 19 residues. CDR3 coding DNA: TGTGCCAGCAGCCAGGGACTAGCGGGATCGAAAAGAAGCACAGATACGCAGTATTTT. Translated, it gives CASSQGLAGSKRSTDTQYF.

The V and J genes are TRBV12-3 or TRBV12-4 and TRBJ1-1; D is uncertain. CDR3 length equals 13 residues. V shed 4 bases and J shed 6 bases, with 12 bases lying between them. DNA for the CDR3: TGTGCCAGCAGTTCCTTCGTCTTCGCTGAAGCTTTCTTT. It translates to CASSSFVFAEAFF.

The rearrangement joins TRBV10-2 to TRBJ2-3; 7 bases match TRBD2. V was clipped by 3 bases and J by 2 bases; unmatched bases: 11. Looked up from germline, CDR1 is WSHSY and CDR2 is SAAADI. The CDR3 spans 17 residues. In nucleotides, the CDR3 is TGCGCCAGCAGTGAAAGAAGGCGGACTAGGAACACAGATACGCAGTATTTT. This encodes CASSERRRTRNTDTQYF.

The chain employs TRBV5-1 and TRBJ1-6; maybe TRBD1 (5 bases). V lost 0 bases, J lost 6 bases, and 10 bases lay in between. The germline V gene has CDR1 SGHRS and CDR2 YFSETQ. There are 15 residues in the CDR3. The CDR3: CASSLGGQLNSPLHF. The CDR3 DNA is TGCGCCAGCAGCTTGGGGGGCCAGCTTAATTCACCCCTCCACTTT.

The gene calls are TRBV9 and TRBJ2-1, with D maybe TRBD2 (5 bases). Germline V CDR1 and CDR2: SGDLS, YYNGEE. The V end lost 3 bases, the J end lost 3 bases, and 16 bases lay between the germline ends. The CDR3 is 16 amino acids. CDR3 sequence reads: CASSASAGNNYNEQFF. CDR3 DNA: TGTGCCAGCAGCGCCTCGGCCGGGAACAACTACAATGAGCAGTTCTTC.

V gene TRBV5-4 combines with J gene TRBJ1-3; 7 nucleotides agree with TRBD1. The CDR3 has 15 residues. CDR1 and CDR2 from the germline V gene are SGHNT and YYREEE (reference sequence). Trimming took 5 bases from V and 0 from J; bases not matched to a gene: 5. For the CDR3, the DNA is TGTGCCAGCAGTCAAGGGACAGCCTCTGGAAACACCATATATTTT. This gives the protein CASSQGTASGNTIYF.

The chain recombines TRBV29-1 with TRBJ2-3; D is unresolved. This CDR3 has 12 residues. The V gene lost 5 bases and the J gene lost 1 base, with 7 bases spanning the gap. The germline V gene encodes CDR1 SQVTM and CDR2 ANQGSEA. CDR3 nucleotide sequence: TGCAGCGTTATCTCCGGCACAGATACGCAGTATTTT. This codes for CSVISGTDTQYF.

This clone was observed a few times. This chain uses TRBV19 with TRBJ1-5; TRBD1 agrees at 10 bases. V lost 4 bases to trimming and J lost 7 bases; unmatched junction nucleotides: 4. The CDR3 is 14 residues long. Germline CDR1 reads LNHDA; CDR2 reads SQIVND (reference sequence). The CDR3: CASSSRDRGQPQHF. CDR3 nucleotides: TGTGCCAGTAGTAGCCGGGACAGGGGACAGCCCCAGCATTTT.

The chain joins TRBV28 to TRBJ1-5; D is undetermined. Per the germline V gene, CDR1 is MDHEN and CDR2 is SYDVKM. This CDR3 is built from 16 residues. The V and J ends lost 4 bases and 7 bases respectively, with 20 bases between them. CDR3 in amino acids: CASSSPLTSEWQPQHF. The CDR3 nucleotides are TGTGCCAGCAGTTCCCCACTGACATCGGAATGGCAGCCCCAGCATTTT.

This clone was seen more than once but under ten times. V gene TRBV19 combines with J gene TRBJ1-5; 8 bases are shared with TRBD1. The V and J ends lost 5 bases and 5 bases, in that order; junction bases with no gene match: 2. This CDR3 has 13 residues. CDR1 is LNHDA, CDR2 SQIVND, per germline (reference sequence). The CDR3 nucleotides are TGTGCCAGTAGTTCACAGGGGGATCAGCCCCAGCATTTT. This codes for CASSSQGDQPQHF.

This chain links TRBV7-3 with TRBJ1-6; TRBD1 is a possible D gene (5 bases). Trimming shortened V by 2 bases and J by 6 bases, and 8 bases separated the two germline ends. Germline CDR1 reads SGHTA; CDR2 reads FQGTGA. This CDR3 has 14 residues. DNA of the CDR3: TGTGCCAGCAGCTTATTGGGGACTAATTCACCCCTCCACTTT. Residues: CASSLLGTNSPLHF.

CDR3 sequence: CATRGPTGTDTQYF. The CDR3 nucleotides are TGTGCCACCAGGGGTCCCACGGGCACAGATACGCAGTATTTT. The V and J genes are TRBV24-1 and TRBJ2-3; no firm D call. Trimming removed 7 bases from V and 1 base from J, with 11 bases in between. This CDR3 region has 14 residues. In germline, CDR1 is KGHDR, CDR2 SFDVKD.

V is TRBV6-5 and J is TRBJ1-2, with D perhaps matching TRBD1 (6 bases). The CDR3 totals 13 residues. V lost 4 bases and J 8 bases, leaving 14 bases between the germline ends. Germline CDR1 and CDR2: MNHEY and SVGAGI. DNA of the CDR3: TGTGCCAGCAGTTGGACAGCTGGCCAGGGCTACACCTTC. Encoded protein: CASSWTAGQGYTF.